This paragraph covers one TCR beta chain sequence. Sequencing used immunoSEQ multiplex PCR; TCRdb keeps in-frame clones, though not all of them. Of about 220,000 clones in the sample, about 87% were seen once. The data are from a study of blood T cell repertoires in COVID-19. Study information: From T cells, B-cell-depleted T cells, or PBMCs came the material, which was cDNA or gDNA.

CDR3 length equals 12 residues. Germline values: CDR1 MNHEY, CDR2 SVGAGI. Trimming shortened V by 5 bases and J by 9 bases, and 11 bases separated the two germline ends. Participant-given clinical history determined each cohort assignment. Each recovered donor of Cohort 3 presented with two negative PCRs, clearance, or symptom resolution. This receptor was taken from a woman in her 30s who had recovered from COVID-19. This chain links TRBV6-5 with TRBJ2-1; tentatively, D is TRBD1 (6 bases). The sequencing sample was made of PBMCs or T cells enriched from blood (not recorded which). The CDR3 loop reads CASSTLGGEQFF. CDR3 DNA sequence: TGTGCCAGCAGTACCCTAGGGGGTGAGCAGTTCTTC.